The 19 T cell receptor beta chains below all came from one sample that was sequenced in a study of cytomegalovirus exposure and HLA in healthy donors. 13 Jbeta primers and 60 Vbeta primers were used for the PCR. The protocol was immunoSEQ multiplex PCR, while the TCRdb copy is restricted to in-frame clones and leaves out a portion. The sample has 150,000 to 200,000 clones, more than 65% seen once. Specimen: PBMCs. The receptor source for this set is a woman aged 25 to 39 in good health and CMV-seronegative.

The CDR3 reads CASSAGPGQGDYGYTF. The CDR3 DNA reads as TGTGCCAGCAGCGCGGGGCCGGGACAGGGGGACTATGGCTACACCTTC. The chain recombines TRBV7-3 with TRBJ1-2; 11 bases are shared with TRBD1. V lost 5 bases and J lost 3; bases outside the gene matches: 8. From germline, CDR1 is SGHTA and CDR2 FQGTGA. The CDR3 is made up of 16 amino acids.

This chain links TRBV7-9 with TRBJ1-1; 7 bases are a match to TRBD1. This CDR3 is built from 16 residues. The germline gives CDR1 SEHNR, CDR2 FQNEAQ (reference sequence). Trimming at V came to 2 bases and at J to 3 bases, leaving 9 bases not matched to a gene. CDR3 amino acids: CASSLMGQQPYTEAFF. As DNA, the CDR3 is TGTGCCAGCAGCTTAATGGGACAGCAACCTTACACTGAAGCTTTCTTT. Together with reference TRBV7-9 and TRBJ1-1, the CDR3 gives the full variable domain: DTGVSQNPRHKITKRGQNVTFRCDPISEHNRLYWYRQTLGQGPEFLTYFQNEAQLEKSRLLSDRFSAERPKGSFSTLEIQRTEQGDSAMYLCASSLMGQQPYTEAFFGQGTRLTVV.

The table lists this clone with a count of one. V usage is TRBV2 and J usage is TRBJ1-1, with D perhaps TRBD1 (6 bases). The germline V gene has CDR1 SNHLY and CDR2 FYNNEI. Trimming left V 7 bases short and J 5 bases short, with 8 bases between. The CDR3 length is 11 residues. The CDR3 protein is CASKQGTEAFF. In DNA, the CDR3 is TGTGCCAGCAAACAGGGAACTGAAGCTTTCTTT.

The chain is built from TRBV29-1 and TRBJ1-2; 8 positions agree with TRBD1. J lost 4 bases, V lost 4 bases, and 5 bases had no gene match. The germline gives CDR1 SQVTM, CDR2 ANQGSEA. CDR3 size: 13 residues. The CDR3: CSVVHRGAYGYTF. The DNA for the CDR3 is TGCAGCGTTGTTCACAGGGGGGCCTATGGCTACACCTTC.

The CDR3 region is CASSYSTGGLQTQYF. The CDR3 region has the DNA TGTGCCAGCAGTTACTCGACAGGTGGGCTACAGACCCAGTACTTC. The J gene is TRBJ2-5, the V gene TRBV6-6, with D tentatively TRBD1 (6 bases). The CDR3 is made up of 15 amino acids. Trimming shortened V by 0 bases and J by 6 bases, and 14 bases separated the two germline ends. CDR1 and CDR2 from the germline V gene are MNHNY and SVGAGI (reference sequence).

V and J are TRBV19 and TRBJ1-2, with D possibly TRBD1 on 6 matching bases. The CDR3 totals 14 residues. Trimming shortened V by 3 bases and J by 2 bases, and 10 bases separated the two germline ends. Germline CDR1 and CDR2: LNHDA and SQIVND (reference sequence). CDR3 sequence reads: CASSIWTENYGYTF. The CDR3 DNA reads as TGTGCCAGTAGTATTTGGACAGAAAACTATGGCTACACCTTC.

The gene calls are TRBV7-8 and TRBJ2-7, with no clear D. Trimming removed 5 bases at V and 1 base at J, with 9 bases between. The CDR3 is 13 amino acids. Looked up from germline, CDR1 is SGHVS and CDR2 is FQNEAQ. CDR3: CASSVAASYEQYF. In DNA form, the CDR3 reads TGTGCCAGCAGCGTGGCGGCGTCCTACGAGCAGTACTTC.

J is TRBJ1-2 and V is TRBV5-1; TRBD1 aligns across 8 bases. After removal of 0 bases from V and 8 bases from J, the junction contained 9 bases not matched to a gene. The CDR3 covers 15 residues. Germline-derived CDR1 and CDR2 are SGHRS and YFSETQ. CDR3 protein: CASSLGTGQAVGYTF. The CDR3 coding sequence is TGCGCCAGCAGCTTGGGGACAGGGCAAGCTGTCGGCTACACCTTC.

CDR3 amino acids: CASLSRMNTEAFF. The CDR3 DNA is TGTGCCAGTCTGTCTAGAATGAACACTGAAGCTTTCTTT. The chain uses TRBV13 and TRBJ1-1; D uncertain. The V end was cut by 9 bases, the J end by 0 bases, with 11 bases between. Germline values: CDR1 PRHDT, CDR2 FYEKMQ (reference sequence). The CDR3 loop spans 13 amino acids. The entire variable domain, with the rest obtained from reference TRBV13 and TRBJ1-1, is as follows: AAGVIQSPRHLIKEKRETATLKCYPIPRHDTVYWYQQGPGQDPQFLISFYEKMQSDKGSIPDRFSAQQFSDYHSELNMSSLELGDSALYFCASLSRMNTEAFFGQGTRLTVV.

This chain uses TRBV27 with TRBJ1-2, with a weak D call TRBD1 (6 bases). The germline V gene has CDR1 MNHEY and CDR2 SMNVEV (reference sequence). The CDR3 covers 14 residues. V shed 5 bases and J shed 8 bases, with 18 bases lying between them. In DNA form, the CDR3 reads TGTGCCAGCAGTAGCCTACAGGGTCGGCACGGCTACACCTTC. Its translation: CASSSLQGRHGYTF.

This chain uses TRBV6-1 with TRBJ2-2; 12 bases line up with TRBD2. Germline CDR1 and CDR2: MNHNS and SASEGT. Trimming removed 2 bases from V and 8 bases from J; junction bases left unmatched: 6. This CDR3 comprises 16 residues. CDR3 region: CASSERLAGEWGELFF. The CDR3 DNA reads TGTGCCAGCAGTGAACGACTAGCGGGAGAGTGGGGGGAGCTGTTTTTT.

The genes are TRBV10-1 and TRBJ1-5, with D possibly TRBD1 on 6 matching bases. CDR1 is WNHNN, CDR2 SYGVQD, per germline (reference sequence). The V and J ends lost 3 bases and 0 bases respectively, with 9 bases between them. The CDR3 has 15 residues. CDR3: CASSEQGNSNQPQHF. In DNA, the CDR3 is TGCGCCAGCAGTGAACAGGGAAATAGCAATCAGCCCCAGCATTTT.

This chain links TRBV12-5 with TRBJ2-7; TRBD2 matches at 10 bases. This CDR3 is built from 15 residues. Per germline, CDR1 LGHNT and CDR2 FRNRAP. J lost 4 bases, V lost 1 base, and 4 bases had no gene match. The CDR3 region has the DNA TGTGCTAGTGGTTTGGGTAGCGGGGGGTCTTACGAGCAGTACTTC. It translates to CASGLGSGGSYEQYF.

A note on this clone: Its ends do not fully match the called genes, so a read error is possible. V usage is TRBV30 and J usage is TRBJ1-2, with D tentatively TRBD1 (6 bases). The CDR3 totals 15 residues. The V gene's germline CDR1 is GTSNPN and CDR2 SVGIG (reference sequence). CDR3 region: CAWRDSSLSIYGYPF. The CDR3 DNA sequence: TGTGCCTGGAGGGACAGCTCCCTTTCGATCTATGGCTACCCCTTC.

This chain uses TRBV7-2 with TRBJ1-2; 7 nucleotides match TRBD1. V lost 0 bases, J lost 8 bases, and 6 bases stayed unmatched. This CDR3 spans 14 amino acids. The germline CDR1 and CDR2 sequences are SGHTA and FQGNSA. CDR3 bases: TGTGCCAGCAGCTTAGCGGGACAGAGCCAGGGCTACACCTTC. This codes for CASSLAGQSQGYTF.

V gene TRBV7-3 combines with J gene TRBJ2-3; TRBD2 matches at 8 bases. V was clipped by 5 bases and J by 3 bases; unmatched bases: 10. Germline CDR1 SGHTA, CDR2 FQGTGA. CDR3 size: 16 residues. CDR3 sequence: CASSHLGSGRTDTQYF. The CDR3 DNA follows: TGTGCCAGCAGCCACCTAGGAAGCGGGAGAACAGATACGCAGTATTTT.

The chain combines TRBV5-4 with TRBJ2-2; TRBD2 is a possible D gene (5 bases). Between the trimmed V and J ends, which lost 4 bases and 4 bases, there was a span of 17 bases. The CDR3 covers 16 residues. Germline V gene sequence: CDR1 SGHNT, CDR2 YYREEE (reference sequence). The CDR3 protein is CASSTGSLGITGELFF. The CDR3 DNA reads TGTGCCAGCAGCACGGGGAGTCTGGGGATCACCGGGGAGCTGTTTTTT.

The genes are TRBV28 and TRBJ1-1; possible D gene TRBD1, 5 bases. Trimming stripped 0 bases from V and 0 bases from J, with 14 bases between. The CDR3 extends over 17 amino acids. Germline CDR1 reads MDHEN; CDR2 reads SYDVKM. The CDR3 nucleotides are TGTGCCAGCAGTTTATGGCCCCGGGGGGATTTGAACACTGAAGCTTTCTTT. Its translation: CASSLWPRGDLNTEAFF.

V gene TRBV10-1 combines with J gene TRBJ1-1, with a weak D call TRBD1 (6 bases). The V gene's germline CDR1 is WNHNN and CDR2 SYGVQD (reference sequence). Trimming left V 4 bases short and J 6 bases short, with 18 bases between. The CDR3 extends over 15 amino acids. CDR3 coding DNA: TGCGCCAGCAGTGGGGGCGGGGGCTATCTCGCTGAAGCTTTCTTT. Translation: CASSGGGGYLAEAFF.